This TCR beta chain was retrieved from a study of CD8 T cells in ankylosing spondylitis. TCRdb re-analysed the 5' RACE reads in MiXCR, keeping a single row per CDR3 protein. The sample contains around 150,000 distinct CDR3 sequences, roughly a third of which appear only once. This clonotype has just one count. Germline loops: CDR1 SEHNR, CDR2 FQNEAQ (reference sequence). CDR3 length equals 15 residues. The ends lost 5 bases at V and 1 base at J; junction bases unmatched: 4. This clonotype was obtained from a male donor with ankylosing spondylitis. Material: synovial fluid, either unsorted or a sorted T cell fraction (not recorded which). The chain links TRBV7-9 to TRBJ2-1, with 8 bases fitting TRBD2. The CDR3 region has the DNA TGTGCCAGCAGCCGCGGGGGGCAGTCCTACAATGAGCAGTTCTTC. Translation gives CASSRGGQSYNEQFF.